These 4 T cell receptor beta chains share one sample of origin, sequenced in a study of T cell responses to AZD1222 COVID-19 vaccine. Method: immunoSEQ multiplex PCR; TCRdb's copy keeps in-frame clones and lacks some. The data show about 85,000 clones, with approximately 83% seen just once and approximately 8% held by the top ten. This specimen consisted of peripheral blood, obtained on day 0 of AZD1222 vaccination. These receptors were taken from an adult in good health.

The chain couples TRBV7-8 to TRBJ1-3; 8 bases agree with TRBD1. CDR1 and CDR2 (germline): SGHVS, FQNEAQ. V shed 3 bases, J shed 2 bases, and the junction held 0 bases outside the gene matches. The CDR3 runs to 14 residues. In nucleotides, the CDR3 is TGTGCCAGCAGCTTGGACAGGGCTGGAAACACCATATATTTT. As protein: CASSLDRAGNTIYF.

The rearrangement uses TRBV27 and TRBJ2-7; D not resolved. The CDR3 has 13 residues. Trimming cost V 2 bases and J 5 bases, with 10 bases left between them. Germline CDR1 MNHEY, CDR2 SMNVEV (reference sequence). The chain's CDR3 is CASSLAWGNEQYF. In nucleotides, the CDR3 is TGTGCCAGCAGTTTAGCCTGGGGAAACGAGCAGTACTTC.

This clone was observed a single time. The J gene is TRBJ2-2, the V gene TRBV5-1; the D is unclear. This CDR3 is 15 amino acids long. V lost 0 bases and J 5 bases, leaving 11 bases between the germline ends. Germline V lookup: CDR1 SGHRS, CDR2 YFSETQ. The CDR3 loop is CASSLVTPSTGELFF. DNA of the CDR3: TGCGCCAGCAGCTTGGTGACTCCGTCTACCGGGGAGCTGTTTTTT. Supplemented by reference TRBV5-1 and TRBJ2-2, the full variable domain reads KAGVTQTPRYLIKTRGQQVTLSCSPISGHRSVSWYQQTPGQGLQFLFEYFSETQRNKGNFPGRFSGRQFSNSRSEMNVSTLELGDSALYLCASSLVTPSTGELFFGEGSRLTVL.

The CDR3: CATPGRTNTGELFF. The CDR3 DNA reads as TGTGCCACCCCGGGTCGAACGAACACCGGGGAGCTGTTTTTT. The J gene is TRBJ2-2, the V gene TRBV19; D gene unclear. The CDR3 consists of 14 residues. V gave up 10 bases and J gave up 0 bases, with 12 bases separating them. Germline V gives CDR1 LNHDA, CDR2 SQIVND (reference sequence).